Each of the 22 T cell receptor beta chains below was sequenced from the same sample in a study of T-cell memory formation after mild COVID-19. TCRdb reprocessed the 5' RACE reads with MiXCR, giving one entry per CDR3 protein. The sample lists 450,000 to 650,000 distinct CDR3 sequences, 20% to 25% occurring once. Sequenced: PBMCs or a T cell subset sorted from them (not recorded which). The source of these receptors is an adult woman who had mild COVID-19 (a few samples of this study predate the infection). Cell type and time point are not known.

This clonotype was counted a few times. The chain couples TRBV28 to TRBJ2-3; D is possibly TRBD1 (6 bases). The V gene lost 6 bases and the J gene lost 4 bases, with 17 bases spanning the gap. CDR1 is MDHEN and CDR2 is SYDVKM in the germline V gene. This CDR3 is built from 15 residues. CDR3 coding DNA: TGTGCCAGCAGCCCTTCACAGGGAAGGGCAGATACGCAGTATTTT. As protein: CASSPSQGRADTQYF.

This clonotype was observed a handful of times. The J gene is TRBJ1-2, the V gene TRBV6-2 or TRBV6-3, with TRBD1 matching 7 bases. The CDR3 runs 13 residues. Germline loops: CDR1 MNHEY, CDR2 SVGEGT. Trimming cost V 6 bases and J 6 bases; bases outside gene matches: 7. In DNA form, the CDR3 reads TGTGCCAGCAGACAGGGGTATCTGCATGGCTACACCTTC. Translation: CASRQGYLHGYTF.

This clonotype was seen only a few times. V gene TRBV5-1 combines with J gene TRBJ1-2; D gene uncertain. V lost 0 bases to trimming and J lost 5 bases, with 14 bases between them. Germline V gene data show CDR1 as SGHRS and CDR2 as YFSETQ. The CDR3 length is 15 residues. The DNA of the CDR3 is TGCGCCAGCAGCTTGGCGGGGTTTGGAGGGTATGGCTACACCTTC. Protein: CASSLAGFGGYGYTF.

This clonotype was observed a few times. The chain couples TRBV20-1 to TRBJ1-6; no clear D. The CDR3 has 15 amino acids. Between the trimmed V and J ends, which lost 3 bases and 0 bases, there was a span of 9 bases. Germline lookup yields CDR1 DFQATT and CDR2 SNEGSKA (reference sequence). CDR3 sequence: CSASPRSSYNSPLHF. DNA for the CDR3: TGCAGTGCTAGCCCCAGGAGCTCCTATAATTCACCCCTCCACTTT.

This rearrangement joins TRBV4-1 to TRBJ2-1, with D maybe TRBD1 (5 bases). This CDR3 region has 16 residues. CDR1 and CDR2 (germline): MGHRA, YSYEKL. Trimming left V 7 bases short and J 2 bases short, with 18 bases between. The CDR3 nucleotides are TGCGCCAGCAACAGGCAGGCGGCGCAACCCTACAATGAGCAGTTCTTC. This codes for CASNRQAAQPYNEQFF.

The table lists this clonotype with a few counts. The V gene is TRBV7-6, the J gene TRBJ2-3; TRBD2 might be the D (5 bases). V shed 4 bases and J shed 0 bases, with 11 bases lying between them. CDR1 SGHVS and CDR2 FNYEAQ come from the germline V gene. The length of the CDR3 is 15 residues. The CDR3 DNA sequence: TGTGCCAGCAGCTCGGAAGCGGCTAGCACAGATACGCAGTATTTT. Amino acids: CASSSEAASTDTQYF.

This clonotype turned up a few times. This chain joins TRBV2 and TRBJ2-3; D unclear. This CDR3 has 13 amino acids. Trimming pared 8 bases from V and 5 bases from J, leaving 14 bases between. Germline V gene lookup returns CDR1 SNHLY and CDR2 FYNNEI. The DNA for the CDR3 is TGTGCCAGCGGTTATAGGCCCGTAGATACGCAGTATTTT. Its translation is CASGYRPVDTQYF.

There are a few counts of this clonotype. V usage is TRBV5-1 and J usage is TRBJ1-2; perhaps TRBD1 as D (5 bases). This CDR3 comprises 16 residues. The germline V and J ends were trimmed by 1 base and 5 bases, with 18 bases remaining between them. Germline V gene lookup returns CDR1 SGHRS and CDR2 YFSETQ. The CDR3 reads CASSLPKGDGQYGYTF. The CDR3 nucleotides are TGCGCCAGCAGCTTGCCAAAAGGGGACGGGCAGTATGGCTACACCTTC.

This clonotype was seen more than once but under ten times. The chain couples TRBV5-1 to TRBJ2-5, with D possibly matching TRBD1 (8 bases). The CDR3 has 17 residues. Trimming left V 3 bases short and J 1 base short, with 19 bases between. In germline, CDR1 is SGHRS, CDR2 YFSETQ. The CDR3 region has the DNA TGCGCCAGCAGCTCCGGGGGGACAGGAGGGCTCCAAGAGACCCAGTACTTC. Amino acids: CASSSGGTGGLQETQYF.

The chain combines TRBV25-1 with TRBJ2-1; possible D gene TRBD2, 8 bases. Germline CDR1 is MGHDK and CDR2 is SYGVNS. Trimming took off 2 bases at V and 8 bases at J, with 19 bases between the two ends. CDR3 size: 16 residues. The CDR3 nucleotides are TGTGCCAGCAGTGAAAGAGGACTAGCCCAGGGGGATGAGCAGTTCTTC. It specifies CASSERGLAQGDEQFF.

The sample holds many counts of this clonotype. V and J are TRBV29-1 and TRBJ2-7; no clear D. The germline CDR1 and CDR2 sequences are SQVTM and ANQGSEA. This CDR3 region has 13 residues. V was shortened by 3 bases and J by 0 bases, with 9 bases between the two germline ends. The CDR3 DNA follows: TGCAGCGTTGATCTTGGGGACTCCTACGAGCAGTACTTC. As protein: CSVDLGDSYEQYF.

J is TRBJ2-7 and V is TRBV6-2 or TRBV6-3; a possible D gene is TRBD1 (5 bases). This CDR3 has 14 amino acids. Germline CDR1 is MNHEY and CDR2 is SVGEGT. V dropped 6 bases and J dropped 2 bases, with 14 bases sitting between them. The CDR3, as DNA: TGTGCCAGCAGCTACCCGACAGCCGCCTACGAGCAGTACTTC. It translates to CASSYPTAAYEQYF.

This clonotype was counted between two and nine times. The V and J genes are TRBV4-2 and TRBJ2-7; D may be TRBD1 (5 bases). The CDR3 totals 13 residues. Trimming removed 1 base from V and 4 bases from J, with 8 bases in between. Germline CDR1 LGHNA, CDR2 YNFKEQ. CDR3 loop: CASSQGGRYEQYF. In DNA form, the CDR3 reads TGTGCCAGCAGCCAAGGGGGCCGGTACGAGCAGTACTTC.

The gene calls are TRBV30 and TRBJ1-1; possible D gene TRBD1, 5 bases. The CDR3 covers 14 residues. CDR1 and CDR2 (germline): GTSNPN, SVGIG (reference sequence). Trimming stripped 3 bases from V and 1 base from J, with 12 bases between. The DNA for the CDR3 is TGTGCCTGGAGCCAGGGAATTCAGAACACTGAAGCTTTCTTT. This translates into CAWSQGIQNTEAFF.

This clonotype was counted only a few times. The chain recombines TRBV3-1 with TRBJ1-5; tentatively, D is TRBD1 (6 bases). Germline assignment: CDR1 LGHDT and CDR2 YNNKEL (reference sequence). The CDR3 is made up of 15 amino acids. The V end lost 1 base, the J end lost 7 bases, and 14 bases lay between the germline ends. The DNA of the CDR3 is TGTGCCAGCAGCCAAGGTCGAGGGGGGTGGCAGCCCCAGCATTTT. Protein product: CASSQGRGGWQPQHF.

This clonotype was recorded a few times. This chain links TRBV6-5 with TRBJ1-1; D ambiguous. Trimming took 3 bases from V and 3 from J, leaving 8 bases between them. Germline V CDR1 and CDR2: MNHEY, SVGAGI. This CDR3 contains 13 residues. CDR3 protein: CASSYFDDTEAFF. The CDR3 DNA reads as TGTGCCAGCAGTTATTTTGACGACACTGAAGCTTTCTTT.

This chain links TRBV18 with TRBJ1-3; D not certain. The germline V gene encodes CDR1 KGHSH and CDR2 LQKENI. Trimming left V 4 bases short and J 2 bases short, with 15 bases between. The CDR3 covers 16 residues. CDR3 amino acids: CASSLLDPIAGNTIYF. The DNA of the CDR3 is TGTGCCAGCTCACTCCTAGACCCCATCGCTGGAAACACCATATATTTT.

This clonotype was counted only a few times. This chain connects TRBV9 to TRBJ1-6; 10 nucleotides match TRBD1. J gave up 9 bases and V 2 bases, and 8 bases lay outside the gene matches. This CDR3 is 16 amino acids long. Germline V gene data show CDR1 as SGDLS and CDR2 as YYNGEE. The CDR3, as DNA: TGTGCCAGCAGCGTGGATGGGGGACAGGGGCCTTCACCCCTCCACTTT. This codes for CASSVDGGQGPSPLHF.

This clonotype occurred many times. The chain couples TRBV6-5 to TRBJ2-5, with D tentatively TRBD1 (6 bases). The CDR3 length is 15 residues. The V gene's germline CDR1 is MNHEY and CDR2 SVGAGI. V shed 6 bases and J shed 1 base, with 15 bases lying between them. The CDR3 here is CASSRNRVLQETQYF. The CDR3 bases are TGTGCCAGCAGCCGAAACAGGGTCCTCCAAGAGACCCAGTACTTC.

This clonotype was counted a few times. A read error is likely, as this CDR3 ends without the conserved phenylalanine or tryptophan. It is unclear where the CDR3 begins or ends on the DNA, so no DNA is shown, and the CDR3 is as TCRdb lists it. V gene TRBV4-3 combines with J gene TRBJ2-7. The CDR3 has 14 residues if both end residues are counted. The germline CDR1 and CDR2 sequences are LGHNA and YSLEER. The CDR3 loop is CASSQEGWAGSSGD.

This clonotype was observed a handful of times. The chain is built from TRBV11-2 and TRBJ1-1, with 7 bases aligning to TRBD1. Per the germline V gene, CDR1 is SGHAT and CDR2 is FQNNGV. The junction had 6 bases not matched to a gene; V was cut back by 4 bases and J by 4 bases. The CDR3 is made up of 14 amino acids. The CDR3 DNA sequence: TGTGCCAGCAGCTCAAAGGGGGCGCGCACTGAAGCTTTCTTT. It translates to CASSSKGARTEAFF.

This rearrangement joins TRBV12-3 or TRBV12-4 to TRBJ1-1; 7 nucleotides align to TRBD1. The ends lost 2 bases at V and 1 base at J; junction bases unmatched: 4. There are 15 residues in the CDR3. CDR3 in amino acids: CASSLRDRPNTEAFF. The CDR3 coding sequence is TGTGCCAGCAGTTTAAGGGACAGACCGAACACTGAAGCTTTCTTT.